Shown below are 27 T cell receptor beta chains from a single sample sequenced in a study of T cell repertoires in breast cancer. Unpaired genes were suppressed by blocking oligonucleotides during a second nested PCR. TCRdb re-called the emulsion pairing reads through MiXCR, storing one row per CDR3 protein. The data show approximately 37,000 distinct CDR3 sequences, with less than 55% seen just once and less than 80% held by the top ten. An expanded emulsion RT-PCR with primers for all TCR V genes paired CD8+ T cell chains. Sequenced: CD8+ T cells. The source of these receptors is a pool of human donors with breast cancer or a healthy control (not recorded which).

The chain is built from TRBV4-1 and TRBJ1-1; possible D gene TRBD1, 5 bases. The V end was cut by 8 bases, the J end by 5 bases, with 15 bases between. Germline V gene lookup returns CDR1 MGHRA and CDR2 YSYEKL. The CDR3 sequence is 13 residues long. CDR3 loop: CASGSRGGTEAFF. The CDR3 bases are TGCGCCAGCGGAAGTCGGGGGGGGACTGAAGCTTTCTTT.

This chain connects TRBV6-2 or TRBV6-3 to TRBJ2-7; possibly TRBD2 for D (6 bases). Trimming left V 4 bases short and J 0 bases short, with 19 bases between. The CDR3 is 17 amino acids. Per germline, CDR1 MNHEY and CDR2 SVGEGT. In DNA, the CDR3 is TGTGCCAGCAGTTCCGGTCAAGGGCGGGGAAACTCCTACGAGCAGTACTTC. Its protein product is CASSSGQGRGNSYEQYF.

The chain joins TRBV19 to TRBJ1-1; possibly TRBD1 for D (6 bases). CDR3 length: 15 residues. Trimming stripped 4 bases from V and 1 base from J, with 13 bases between. Germline V gene data show CDR1 as LNHDA and CDR2 as SQIVND (reference sequence). In DNA, the CDR3 is TGTGCCAGTAGTACTATAGACAGGCCGAACACTGAAGCTTTCTTT. This gives the protein CASSTIDRPNTEAFF.

A remark on this clonotype: Without the conserved terminal phenylalanine or tryptophan, this CDR3 likely stems from a read error. The chain couples TRBV7-2 to TRBJ2-7; 7 bases agree with TRBD1. Losses at the gene ends were 4 bases for V and 0 bases for J; bases not matched to a gene: 3. The germline CDR1 and CDR2 sequences are SGHTA and FQGNSA. The CDR3 consists of 14 residues. Here the CDR3 DNA reads TGTGCCAGCAGCTCCCGACAGGGCTCCTACGAGCAGTACCTC. Encoded protein: CASSSRQGSYEQYL.

The chain joins TRBV7-7 to TRBJ1-2; TRBD1 matches 7 bases. The CDR3 spans 13 residues. The germline gives CDR1 SSHAT, CDR2 FNYEAQ (reference sequence). V gave up 5 bases and J gave up 3 bases; unmatched junction bases: 3. This CDR3 reads CASSPTGDYGYTF. CDR3 coding DNA: TGTGCCAGCAGCCCAACAGGGGACTATGGCTACACCTTC.

The V call is TRBV5-1, the J call TRBJ1-6, with unresolved D. CDR1 SGHRS and CDR2 YFSETQ come from the germline V gene. V dropped 3 bases and J dropped 2 bases, with 9 bases sitting between them. CDR3 length: 15 residues. The chain's CDR3 is CASSSTDPYNSPLHF. CDR3 bases: TGCGCCAGCAGCTCGACCGATCCCTATAATTCACCCCTCCACTTT.

This clonotype was found a few times. V is TRBV2 and J is TRBJ1-2; D perhaps matches TRBD1 (5 bases). V lost 4 bases and J 5 bases, leaving 11 bases between the germline ends. This CDR3 is built from 13 residues. The V gene's germline CDR1 is SNHLY and CDR2 FYNNEI. The DNA of the CDR3 is TGTGCCAGCAGTGGGAGTCAGGGTTATGGCTACACCTTC. It yields the protein CASSGSQGYGYTF. The entire variable domain, with the rest obtained from reference TRBV2 and TRBJ1-2, is as follows: EPEVTQTPSHQVTQMGQEVILRCVPISNHLYFYWYRQILGQKVEFLVSFYNNEISEKSEIFDDQFSVERPDGSNFTLKIRSTKLEDSAMYFCASSGSQGYGYTFGSGTRLTVV.

V is TRBV14 and J is TRBJ1-6; D is uncertain. Germline V gene lookup returns CDR1 SGHDN and CDR2 FVKESK. The ends were cut back, 2 bases at V and 10 bases at J, with 6 bases in the middle. The CDR3 covers 12 residues. CDR3 residues: CASSQSLSPLHF. DNA of the CDR3: TGTGCCAGCAGCCAAAGCCTCTCACCCCTCCACTTT.

The chain uses TRBV7-9 and TRBJ2-5; D uncertain. The CDR3 is 12 amino acids. Germline CDR1 reads SEHNR; CDR2 reads FQNEAQ (reference sequence). V was trimmed by 5 bases and J by 3 bases, leaving 7 bases between them. CDR3 DNA sequence: TGTGCCAGCAGCGTTACGGAAGAGACCCAGTACTTC. It translates to CASSVTEETQYF.

J is TRBJ2-7 and V is TRBV20-1; D possibly uses TRBD1 or TRBD2 (5 bases each). Germline lookup yields CDR1 DFQATT and CDR2 SNEGSKA (reference sequence). CDR3 size: 9 residues. CDR3 in amino acids: CNSRGEQYF. The CDR3 DNA sequence: TGCAACTCGAGGGGTGAGCAGTACTTC.

This clonotype was seen a few times. The rearrangement links TRBV20-1 to TRBJ2-7; 8 bases map to TRBD1. This CDR3 spans 13 amino acids. The germline gives CDR1 DFQATT, CDR2 SNEGSKA (reference sequence). Trimming at V came to 1 base and at J to 3 bases, leaving 2 bases not matched to a gene. The CDR3 spells CSARVDRDYEQYF. The CDR3 DNA is TGCAGTGCTAGAGTGGACAGGGACTACGAGCAGTACTTC.

The rearrangement joins TRBV2 to TRBJ1-1; TRBD1 agrees at 8 bases. This CDR3 is 18 amino acids long. Germline V gives CDR1 SNHLY, CDR2 FYNNEI. The J segment lost 5 bases and the V segment lost 3 bases, leaving 17 bases of the junction unmatched. CDR3 coding DNA: TGTGCCAGCAGTGATGGGGATCGTCTTGCAGGGGGCGGGACTGAAGCTTTCTTT. Protein product: CASSDGDRLAGGGTEAFF.

This clonotype occurred many times. The gene calls are TRBV28 and TRBJ1-1; D is perhaps TRBD1 (5 bases). From germline, CDR1 is MDHEN and CDR2 SYDVKM. This CDR3 contains 12 residues. The ends were cut back, 10 bases at V and 9 bases at J, with 18 bases in the middle. The CDR3 region is CATREFKGKAFF. Written as DNA, the CDR3 is TGTGCCACCAGGGAGTTCAAGGGCAAAGCTTTCTTT.

The chain is built from TRBV9 and TRBJ2-3, with 7 nucleotides matching TRBD2. Unmatched junction bases numbered 2, after V lost 0 bases and J lost 4 bases. The germline V gene has CDR1 SGDLS and CDR2 YYNGEE. The CDR3 runs to 14 residues. CDR3 sequence reads: CASSVAGGADTQYF. The DNA for the CDR3 is TGTGCCAGCAGCGTAGCGGGAGGCGCAGATACGCAGTATTTT.

This sequence joins TRBV6-1 and TRBJ2-7; D not certain. Trimming removed 1 base from V and 3 bases from J, with 7 bases in between. The CDR3 loop spans 13 amino acids. Germline CDR1 and CDR2: MNHNS and SASEGT. In DNA form, the CDR3 reads TGTGCCAGCAGTGAAGGCAAAGGCTACGAGCAGTACTTC. Translation gives CASSEGKGYEQYF.

A single count supports this clonotype. The chain joins TRBV2 to TRBJ2-1, with 9 nucleotides matching TRBD2. With V trimmed by 4 bases and J by 4 bases, 5 bases remained unmatched. Germline lookup yields CDR1 SNHLY and CDR2 FYNNEI. There are 15 residues in the CDR3. The CDR3 sequence: CASSGGRGGYNEQFF. In DNA form, the CDR3 reads TGTGCCAGCAGTGGCGGGAGGGGGGGTTACAATGAGCAGTTCTTC.

The CDR3 bases are TGTGCCAGCAGCCAGACCGGGGGGGGCTCTACGGATACGCAGTATTTT. It encodes CASSQTGGGSTDTQYF. The genes are TRBV3-1 and TRBJ2-3; 8 bases map to TRBD2. The CDR3 is 16 amino acids. V was clipped by 3 bases and J by 6 bases; unmatched bases: 11. Germline CDR1 and CDR2: LGHDT and YNNKEL (reference sequence).

This clonotype was seen a handful of times. The rearrangement uses TRBV2 and TRBJ2-1; 9 bases fit TRBD2. V dropped 5 bases and J dropped 10; count of bases not matched to a gene: 12. The CDR3 has 15 amino acids. Germline assignment: CDR1 SNHLY and CDR2 FYNNEI. CDR3 region: CASSSSGERAWEQFF. CDR3 sequence (DNA): TGTGCCAGCAGTTCTAGCGGGGAACGGGCTTGGGAGCAGTTCTTC.

As regards this clonotype: This could be a read error, since a much larger clone is one nucleotide away. The chain couples TRBV28 to TRBJ1-1; D is uncertain. CDR1 and CDR2 from the germline V gene are MDHEN and SYDVKM. V was clipped by 7 bases and J by 0 bases, with 12 bases between them. This CDR3 spans 14 amino acids. The CDR3 loop is CASNFFSMNTEAFF. The CDR3 bases are TGTGCCAGCAATTTCTTCTCTATGAACACTGAAGCTTTCTTT.

The chain uses TRBV29-1 and TRBJ2-2; 8 bases agree with TRBD1. Unmatched junction bases numbered 7, after V lost 5 bases and J lost 5 bases. CDR3 length equals 14 residues. Germline assignment: CDR1 SQVTM and CDR2 ANQGSEA. The CDR3 is CSVSWTGKTGELFF. The CDR3 DNA follows: TGCAGCGTTTCCTGGACAGGGAAAACCGGGGAGCTGTTTTTT.

This clonotype turned up a few times. V and J are TRBV4-2 and TRBJ2-1; D gene ambiguous. V gave up 0 bases and J gave up 10 bases, with 13 bases separating them. Looked up from germline, CDR1 is LGHNA and CDR2 is YNFKEQ. The length of the CDR3 is 14 residues. The CDR3 nucleotides are TGTGCCAGCAGCCAAGATTATACGGCCTTGGAGCAGTTCTTC. This sequence encodes CASSQDYTALEQFF.

As to this clonotype: The conserved closing phenylalanine or tryptophan is absent in this CDR3, likely reflecting a read error. The V and J genes are TRBV5-1 and TRBJ1-1; perhaps TRBD1 as D (6 bases). This CDR3 region has 15 residues. Per the germline V gene, CDR1 is SGHRS and CDR2 is YFSETQ. V was shortened by 0 bases and J by 4 bases, with 13 bases between the two germline ends. CDR3 sequence: CASSLAGGLGTEAFL. CDR3 coding DNA: TGCGCCAGCAGCTTGGCGGGGGGGCTGGGCACTGAAGCTTTCTTG.

V gene TRBV6-1 combines with J gene TRBJ2-5; D perhaps matches TRBD1 (5 bases). The CDR3 is 14 residues long. The germline CDR1 and CDR2 sequences are MNHNS and SASEGT. V lost 5 bases and J lost 6, with 16 bases in between. The CDR3 loop reads CASSIQGVGQTQYF. CDR3 coding DNA: TGTGCCAGCAGTATCCAGGGTGTCGGGCAGACCCAGTACTTC.

V usage is TRBV6-5 and J usage is TRBJ2-7, with D perhaps TRBD1 (6 bases). This CDR3 spans 14 amino acids. Germline-derived CDR1 and CDR2 are MNHEY and SVGAGI. V gave up 6 bases and J gave up 0 bases, with 12 bases separating them. CDR3 residues: CASSHTDSSYEQYF. The CDR3 DNA follows: TGTGCCAGCAGCCACACGGACAGCTCCTACGAGCAGTACTTC.

In the case of this clonotype: A clone one base away is much larger, so this may be a read error. The chain uses TRBV27 and TRBJ2-1; a possible D gene is TRBD1 (5 bases). The CDR3 has 15 amino acids. The V and J ends lost 6 bases and 4 bases respectively, with 16 bases between them. Germline CDR1 is MNHEY and CDR2 is SMNVEV (reference sequence). The CDR3 here is CASSAKTQGYNEQFF. CDR3 DNA: TGTGCCAGCAGCGCTAAGACCCAGGGTTACAATGAGCAGTTCTTC.

The chain combines TRBV11-3 with TRBJ2-1; no clear D gene. This CDR3 spans 17 amino acids. Trimming pared 1 base from V and 0 bases from J, leaving 13 bases between. Germline CDR1 SGHNT, CDR2 YENEEA. The CDR3 DNA sequence: TGTGCCAGCAGCTTAGGTTTGCGGCACAACTCCTACAATGAGCAGTTCTTC. Amino acid sequence: CASSLGLRHNSYNEQFF.

The chain combines TRBV2 with TRBJ2-7; 8 positions match TRBD2. Losses at the gene ends were 6 bases for V and 0 bases for J; bases not matched to a gene: 7. The CDR3 is made up of 15 amino acids. Per the germline V gene, CDR1 is SNHLY and CDR2 is FYNNEI. CDR3 amino acids: CASRDPGGASYEQYF. CDR3 in DNA: TGTGCCAGCAGAGATCCCGGGGGGGCCTCCTACGAGCAGTACTTC.